Following are 4 T cell receptor beta chains from one sample sequenced in a study of blood T cell repertoires in COVID-19. Produced via immunoSEQ multiplex PCR; TCRdb's table is partial and in-frame only. The sample has some 120,000 clones, 86% seen once; the top ten hold about 5.4%. Sequences were obtained from peripheral blood. These receptors all stem from a human donor in a cohort sampled during active COVID-19.

CDR3 coding DNA: TGTGCCAGTAGGGAAGGGGCCGGGGAGCTGTTTTTT. It encodes CASREGAGELFF. This sequence joins TRBV19 and TRBJ2-2, with D possibly TRBD1 on 5 matching bases. This CDR3 is 12 amino acids long. V lost 6 bases and J lost 6, with 8 bases in between. CDR1 is LNHDA and CDR2 is SQIVND in the germline V gene (reference sequence).

This clone has only one observation. The genes are TRBV7-9 and TRBJ2-1, with D possibly being TRBD2 (6 bases). In germline, CDR1 is SEHNR, CDR2 FQNEAQ (reference sequence). The V gene lost 10 bases and the J gene lost 0 bases, with 16 bases spanning the gap. This CDR3 has 15 residues. For the CDR3, the DNA is TGTGCCATTAGGGTCTTGGGGGGCTCCTACAATGAGCAGTTCTTC. Residues: CAIRVLGGSYNEQFF.

The chain has TRBV18 and TRBJ2-3; D might be TRBD1 (6 bases). The CDR3 is made up of 16 amino acids. The V end lost 5 bases, the J end lost 1 base, and 16 bases lay between the germline ends. The V gene's germline CDR1 is KGHSH and CDR2 LQKENI. The CDR3 region is CASSATGTLGTDTQYF. CDR3 DNA sequence: TGTGCCAGCTCAGCGACAGGTACGCTGGGCACAGATACGCAGTATTTT.

The CDR3 bases are TGTGCCAGCAGCCCACCGGGGGTTATCTGGTACACCTTC. This sequence encodes CASSPPGVIWYTF. The gene calls are TRBV3-1 (or the pseudogene TRBV3-2) and TRBJ1-2; D possibly corresponds to TRBD1 (5 bases). Germline values: CDR1 LGHDT, CDR2 YNNKEL (reference sequence). Trimming removed 4 bases at V and 11 bases at J, with 17 bases between. This CDR3 has 13 amino acids.